These T cell receptor beta chains were read from a single sample in a study of CD4 T cells in relation to SARS-CoV-2 and coronaviruses. The method was immunoSEQ multiplex PCR; TCRdb's version includes in-frame clones alone and lacks a portion of them. The table lists 15,000 to 20,000 clones, 78% of them singletons, with less than 20% in the top ten. These TCRs' antigens remain unknown. Sequenced sample: CD4+ T cells from PBMCs, cultured in vitro. The receptors derive from a human donor in good health. CDR3s include the opening cysteine and the closing phenylalanine or tryptophan. Fields, in order: V gene, J gene, D gene, CDR3 length, CDR3 protein. The D gene is left open where the match is weak.

>TRBV2|TRBJ1-4|TRBD1|15
CASSEEETGHEKLFF
>TRBV5-1|TRBJ1-4|NA|15
CASSLAGTANEKLFF
>TRBV5-1|TRBJ1-4|TRBD1|14
CASSLDRGREKLFF
>TRBV10-3|TRBJ1-5|NA|16
CAISEVRGAGNQPQHF
>TRBV11-3|TRBJ1-1|NA|13
CASRLRMDTEAFF
>TRBV3-1/TRBV3-2|TRBJ1-2|TRBD1|16
CASSPRTGQANYGYTF
>TRBV11-2|TRBJ2-6|TRBD1|18
CASSLGDRGDSGANVLTF
>TRBV27|TRBJ2-1|NA|15
CASSNIESEYNEQFF
>TRBV9|TRBJ1-3|NA|16
CASSADLRSSGNTIYF
>TRBV28|TRBJ1-2|TRBD1|14
CASRTGKSSYGYTF
>TRBV7-3|TRBJ2-5|NA|13
CASSLKGGETQYF
>TRBV10-3|TRBJ1-1|TRBD1|13
CAISVTGGTEAFF
>TRBV5-1|TRBJ2-7|NA|13
CASSFDNSYEQYF
>TRBV19|TRBJ1-1|NA|13
CASSPQGGTEAFF
>TRBV3-1/TRBV3-2|TRBJ1-2|TRBD1|14
CASSRDSTNYGYTF
>TRBV19|TRBJ2-7|NA|14
CASSIGRGDYEQYF
>TRBV13|TRBJ1-2|TRBD1|15
CASSSPGQGPYGYTF
>TRBV2|TRBJ1-2|TRBD1|15
CASSARQGVVDGYTF
>TRBV18|TRBJ2-7|TRBD2|14
CASSPTSGRYEQYF
>TRBV28|TRBJ2-5|NA|17
CASSLLVQALRKETQYF
>TRBV7-6|TRBJ1-3|NA|17
CASSPGGTKGVGNTIYF
>TRBV24-1|TRBJ1-2|NA|12
CATGGGIYGYTF
>TRBV7-8|TRBJ1-2|NA|16
CASSLGGARANYGYTF
>TRBV2|TRBJ1-3|NA|13
CASSDEQGNTIYF
>TRBV25-1|TRBJ2-7|NA|14
CASSEYAGTYEQYF
>TRBV10-2|TRBJ2-1|TRBD2|16
CASSHSAGSSYNEQFF
>TRBV29-1|TRBJ2-7|NA|14
CSVESRGVGYEQYF